Listed below are T cell receptor beta chains from one sample, sequenced in a study of blood T cell repertoires in COVID-19. Some clones are missing from TCRdb's copy, which holds only in-frame ones; the method was immunoSEQ multiplex PCR. The table has about 75,000 clones, 90% seen once. The sequencing sample was made of peripheral blood. Receptors were obtained from a human donor in a cohort sampled during active COVID-19. The CDR3 runs from the conserved cysteine through the conserved F or W. Each record gives: V gene, D gene, CDR3 length, clone size, J gene, CDR3 DNA, CDR3 protein. D genes are given only for firm matches. Clone size is stated in some rows and not others, as once, few, many or a class when expanded.

TRBV6-5	-	15	-	TRBJ1-6	TGTGCCAGCAGTTACAGGGTAGGGGCAAATTCACCCCTCCACTTT	CASSYRVGANSPLHF
TRBV7-6	-	12	-	TRBJ1-1	TGTGCCAGCAGCTTAGCAGGGGGAAACGCTTTCTTT	CASSLAGGNAFF
TRBV10-1	TRBD2	16	-	TRBJ2-3	TGCGCCAGCAGTGAGTCAACTAGCGGGGTGTGGAATACGCAGTATTTT	CASSESTSGVWNTQYF
TRBV28	TRBD1	15	-	TRBJ1-5	TGTGCCAGTATCCCGACAGGGATGAGCAATCAGCCCCAGCATTTT	CASIPTGMSNQPQHF
TRBV6-5	TRBD1	14	-	TRBJ2-7	TGTGCCAGCAGTTACGGGGACAGAGTCTACGAGCAGTACTTC	CASSYGDRVYEQYF
TRBV7-2	-	16	-	TRBJ2-5	TGTGCCAGCAGCTTATGGGAAGGGAGGCGAGGAGAGACCCAGTACTTC	CASSLWEGRRGETQYF
TRBV5-1	-	14	once	TRBJ1-1	TGCGCCAGCAGCGGGGGCGGTGGGAACACTGAAGCTTTCTTT	CASSGGGGNTEAFF
TRBV7-8	-	14	-	TRBJ2-1	TGTGCCAGCAGCTTTGGGGGGAAAAACAATGAGCAGTTCTTC	CASSFGGKNNEQFF
TRBV3-1/TRBV3-2	TRBD2	13	-	TRBJ2-1	TGTGCCAGTCTAGCGGGGGGGGCCAGTGAGCAGTTCTTC	CASLAGGASEQFF
TRBV2	-	13	-	TRBJ1-1	TGTGCCAGCAGATTGGAAGGGAGCGCTGAAGCTTTCTTT	CASRLEGSAEAFF
TRBV5-1	-	13	-	TRBJ1-1	TGCGCCAGCACTCTAGCAGTGAACACTGAAGCTTTCTTT	CASTLAVNTEAFF
TRBV11-2	TRBD1	13	-	TRBJ2-2	TGTGCCAGCAGCTTACAGGGGGCCCCATTGATGTTTTTT	CASSLQGAPLMFF
TRBV2	TRBD1	14	-	TRBJ2-1	TGTGCCAGCAGCATGCAGGGGGTAGGCAATGAGCAGTTCTTC	CASSMQGVGNEQFF
TRBV7-8	TRBD1	15	-	TRBJ1-1	TGTGCCAGCAGCCTCGAGGGGGCGGCGAGCACTGAAGCTTTCTTT	CASSLEGAASTEAFF
TRBV27	TRBD2	14	few	TRBJ2-2	TGTGCCAGCAAAGGGAGGGCGGACACCGGGGAGCTGTTTTTT	CASKGRADTGELFF
TRBV10-3	-	14	-	TRBJ1-1	TGTGCCATCAGTGTAAGTAGAGAGAACACTGAAGCTTTCTTT	CAISVSRENTEAFF
TRBV11-2	TRBD1	16	-	TRBJ2-7	TGTGCCAGCAGCTTCCTCCGGACAGGGAATCTCTACGAGCAGTACTTC	CASSFLRTGNLYEQYF
TRBV19	TRBD1	14	-	TRBJ1-4	TGTGCCAGTAGTCCCGGGACAGGGCGAGAAAAACTGTTTTTT	CASSPGTGREKLFF
TRBV28	TRBD1	14	-	TRBJ2-7	TGTGCCAGCAGTTTGGGGGGACAGGGCTACGAGCAGTACTTC	CASSLGGQGYEQYF
TRBV6-6	TRBD2	13	once	TRBJ2-1	TGTGCCAGCGTAGCGGGGGGGTACAATGAGCAGTTCTTC	CASVAGGYNEQFF
TRBV6-5	-	12	-	TRBJ1-2	TGTGCCAGCAGTTACGTGGGAGGCGGCTACACCTTC	CASSYVGGGYTF
TRBV5-1	TRBD1	16	-	TRBJ1-4	TGCGCCAGCAGCCCCGCCGGGACAGGGGGGCGGGAAAAACTGTTTTTT	CASSPAGTGGREKLFF
TRBV12-3/TRBV12-4	TRBD1	13	-	TRBJ2-1	TGTGCCAGCAATACAGGACAGGTCAATGAGCAGTTCTTC	CASNTGQVNEQFF
TRBV19	TRBD2	12	-	TRBJ2-5	TGTGCCAGTACAAGCGGGGGCCAGACCCAGTACTTC	CASTSGGQTQYF
TRBV20-1	-	15	-	TRBJ2-1	TGCAGTGCTAGTAACGGGTGGAGCTCCTACAATGAGCAGTTCTTC	CSASNGWSSYNEQFF
TRBV5-4	-	13	-	TRBJ1-1	TGTGCCAGCAGCTATGACAGGTCCAGCGCAGCTTTCTTT	CASSYDRSSAAFF
TRBV15	TRBD1	15	once	TRBJ2-4	TGTGCCACCAGCAGAGAAGGGGGCGTAAAAAACATTCAGTACTTC	CATSREGGVKNIQYF
TRBV28	TRBD1	15	once	TRBJ2-7	TGTGCCAGCAGTTCCCGGACAGGGGGACAGTACGAGCAGTACTTC	CASSSRTGGQYEQYF
TRBV5-5	TRBD1	12	-	TRBJ1-1	TGTGCCAGCAGCTCCACTACAGGGGGAGCTTTCTTT	CASSSTTGGAFF
TRBV7-8	TRBD2	18	-	TRBJ2-2	TGTGCCAGCAGCTTACGTAGCGGGGGGGCCAAGTACACCGGGGAGCTGTTTTTT	CASSLRSGGAKYTGELFF
TRBV7-2	-	15	-	TRBJ1-2	TGTGCCAGCAGCTTAGGGGAGGGATTCACCTATGGCTACACCTTC	CASSLGEGFTYGYTF
TRBV2	-	16	-	TRBJ2-2	TGTGCCAGCAGTGAAGGCTTGCGGGGTCTCACCGGGGAGCTGTTTTTT	CASSEGLRGLTGELFF
TRBV7-2	-	15	-	TRBJ2-7	TGTGCCAGCAGCTTAGTCTCACAGGGCGCCTACGAGCAGTACTTC	CASSLVSQGAYEQYF
TRBV27	TRBD1	17	-	TRBJ1-2	TGTGCCAGCAGTCCCAGACAGGGGGCTAACTACCCCTATGGCTACACCTTC	CASSPRQGANYPYGYTF
TRBV6-5	-	12	-	TRBJ1-1	TGTGCCAGTCGACTGTTGAACACTGAAGCTTTCTTT	CASRLLNTEAFF
TRBV19	-	16	-	TRBJ1-1	TGTGCCAGTAGTATAGGCCCAGCCCTAGTGAACACTGAAGCTTTCTTT	CASSIGPALVNTEAFF
TRBV6-5	-	13	-	TRBJ1-1	TGTGCCAGCAGTCCCAAAGGGGGCACTGAAGCTTTCTTT	CASSPKGGTEAFF
TRBV3-1/TRBV3-2	TRBD1	16	-	TRBJ1-1	TGTGCCAGCAGGGCCGGGACAGGGGTCATGAACACTGAAGCTTTCTTT	CASRAGTGVMNTEAFF
TRBV4-3	TRBD2	18	-	TRBJ2-1	TGCGCCAGCAGCCCCGAGTTAGCGGGACTAGCGGGGACCAATGAGCAGTTCTTC	CASSPELAGLAGTNEQFF
TRBV10-1	TRBD1	13	-	TRBJ1-4	TGCGCCAGCTCCTCCGGGACAGATGCGAGACTGTTTTTT	CASSSGTDARLFF
TRBV6-6	-	14	-	TRBJ1-2	TGTGCCAGCAGTTACACGGGAGGGGCGGGCGGCTACACCTTC	CASSYTGGAGGYTF
TRBV5-1	TRBD1	15	-	TRBJ2-2	TGCGCCAGCACCGGGACAGGGTCTGGCACCGGGGAGCTGTTTTTT	CASTGTGSGTGELFF
TRBV30	TRBD1	13	-	TRBJ1-1	TGTGCCTGGCTAACAGGGGGCGCGGTTGAAGCTTTCTTT	CAWLTGGAVEAFF
TRBV3-1/TRBV3-2	TRBD1	15	few	TRBJ2-1	TGTGCCAGCAGCCAAGATGAGACAGGGCCAAGGGAGCAGTTCTTC	CASSQDETGPREQFF
TRBV9	TRBD2	17	-	TRBJ2-2	TGTGCCAGCAGCGTTGGCAGCGGGGGGTCTCCCACCGGGGAGCTGTTTTTT	CASSVGSGGSPTGELFF
TRBV9	TRBD1	13	few	TRBJ1-1	TGTGCCAGCAGCGCCCAGGGGGCGGATGAAGCTTTCTTT	CASSAQGADEAFF
TRBV28	-	13	-	TRBJ1-6	TGTGCCAGCCTGTTGTCCTATAATTCACCCCTCCACTTT	CASLLSYNSPLHF
TRBV5-1	-	15	-	TRBJ1-1	TGCGCCAGCAGCTTGGGGGACACAGTGAACACTGAAGCTTTCTTT	CASSLGDTVNTEAFF
TRBV28	-	14	-	TRBJ1-6	TGTGCCAGCACTACTACGGGATTAAGTTCACCCCTCCACTTT	CASTTTGLSSPLHF
TRBV6-5	-	14	-	TRBJ2-7	TGTGCCAGCAGTTACTCGGAGGGACTCTACGAGCAGTACTTC	CASSYSEGLYEQYF
TRBV6-6	-	12	-	TRBJ2-3	TGTGCCGCTGGAGGGAGCACAGATACGCAGTATTTT	CAAGGSTDTQYF
TRBV6-5	TRBD1	14	few	TRBJ1-3	TGTGCCAGTTCACAGGGGGCCTCTGGAAACACCATATATTTT	CASSQGASGNTIYF
TRBV11-3	-	14	-	TRBJ2-3	TGTGCCAGCAGCTTCAGTAGCGGCACAGATACGCAGTATTTT	CASSFSSGTDTQYF
TRBV6-2/TRBV6-3	TRBD1	17	-	TRBJ2-2	TGTGCCAGCAGTTCGAACAGGGGGCTACCCGTCACCGGGGAGCTGTTTTTT	CASSSNRGLPVTGELFF
TRBV5-1	-	16	-	TRBJ2-6	TGCGCCAGCAGCTTGGGTACAGGGACCCTAGCCAACGTCCTGACTTTC	CASSLGTGTLANVLTF
TRBV5-6	TRBD2	16	-	TRBJ2-1	TGTGCCAGCAGCTTCCGGACTAGCGGGAATCACAATGAGCAGTTCTTC	CASSFRTSGNHNEQFF
TRBV7-2	-	13	-	TRBJ1-2	TGTGCCAGCAGCCCCGGGGAGGGGTCTGGCTACACCTTC	CASSPGEGSGYTF
TRBV7-8	-	16	-	TRBJ1-5	TGTGCCAGCAGCTTAGGGACAACGACCCAAAATCAGCCCCAGCATTTT	CASSLGTTTQNQPQHF
TRBV3-1/TRBV3-2	TRBD1	14	-	TRBJ2-4	TGTGCCAGCAGCTACAGACAGGGGAAAAACATTCAGTACTTC	CASSYRQGKNIQYF